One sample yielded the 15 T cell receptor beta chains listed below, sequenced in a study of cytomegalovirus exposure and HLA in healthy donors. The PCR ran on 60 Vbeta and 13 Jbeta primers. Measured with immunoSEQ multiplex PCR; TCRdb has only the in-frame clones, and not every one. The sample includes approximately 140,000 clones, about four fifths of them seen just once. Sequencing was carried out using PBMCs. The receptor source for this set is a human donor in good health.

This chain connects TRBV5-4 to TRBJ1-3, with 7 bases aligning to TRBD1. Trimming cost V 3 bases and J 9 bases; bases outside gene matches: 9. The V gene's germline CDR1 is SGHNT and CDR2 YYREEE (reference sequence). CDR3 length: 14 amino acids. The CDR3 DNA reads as TGTGCCAGCAGCTCACAGGGGACGGAAGGCACCATATATTTT. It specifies CASSSQGTEGTIYF.

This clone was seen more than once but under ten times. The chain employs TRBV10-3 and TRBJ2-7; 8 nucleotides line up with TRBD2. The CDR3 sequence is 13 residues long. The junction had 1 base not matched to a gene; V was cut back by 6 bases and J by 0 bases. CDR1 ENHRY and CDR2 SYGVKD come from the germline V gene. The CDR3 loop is CAIRAGGSYEQYF. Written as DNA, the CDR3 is TGTGCCATCAGGGCGGGGGGCTCCTACGAGCAGTACTTC.

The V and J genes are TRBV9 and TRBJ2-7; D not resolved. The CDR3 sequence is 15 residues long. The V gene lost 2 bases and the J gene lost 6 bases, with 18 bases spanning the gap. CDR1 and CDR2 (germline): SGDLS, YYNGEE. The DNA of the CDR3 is TGTGCCAGCAGCGTGACCCTAGGAACGAGCGCCGAGCAGTACTTC. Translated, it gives CASSVTLGTSAEQYF. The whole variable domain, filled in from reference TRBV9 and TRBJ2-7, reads DSGVTQTPKHLITATGQRVTLRCSPRSGDLSVYWYQQSLDQGLQFLIQYYNGEERAKGNILERFSAQQFPDLHSELNLSSLELGDSALYFCASSVTLGTSAEQYFGPGTRLTVT.

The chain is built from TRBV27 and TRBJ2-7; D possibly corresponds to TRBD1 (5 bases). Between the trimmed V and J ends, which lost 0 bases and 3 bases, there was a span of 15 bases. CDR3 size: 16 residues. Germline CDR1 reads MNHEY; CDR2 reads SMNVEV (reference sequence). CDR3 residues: CASSLSNRPPIYEQYF. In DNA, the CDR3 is TGTGCCAGCAGTTTATCGAACAGGCCCCCCATCTACGAGCAGTACTTC.

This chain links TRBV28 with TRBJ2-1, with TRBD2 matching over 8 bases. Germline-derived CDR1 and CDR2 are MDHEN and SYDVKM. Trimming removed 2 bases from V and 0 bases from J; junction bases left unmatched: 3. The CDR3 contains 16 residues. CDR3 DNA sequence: TGTGCCAGCAGTTTAATCAGCGGGAGCTCCTACAATGAGCAGTTCTTC. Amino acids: CASSLISGSSYNEQFF.

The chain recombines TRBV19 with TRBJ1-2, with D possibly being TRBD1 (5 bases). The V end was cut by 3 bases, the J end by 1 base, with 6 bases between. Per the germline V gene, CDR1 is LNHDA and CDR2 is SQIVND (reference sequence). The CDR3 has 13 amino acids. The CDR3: CASSIQGNYGYTF. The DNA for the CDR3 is TGTGCCAGTAGTATCCAGGGTAACTATGGCTACACCTTC.

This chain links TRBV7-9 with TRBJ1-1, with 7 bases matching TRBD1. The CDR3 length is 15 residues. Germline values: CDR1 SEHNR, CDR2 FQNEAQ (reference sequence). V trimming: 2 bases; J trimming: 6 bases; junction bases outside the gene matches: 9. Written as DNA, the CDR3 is TGTGCCAGCAGCTTAAACCCGACAGGGACAGCTGAAGCTTTCTTT. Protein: CASSLNPTGTAEAFF.

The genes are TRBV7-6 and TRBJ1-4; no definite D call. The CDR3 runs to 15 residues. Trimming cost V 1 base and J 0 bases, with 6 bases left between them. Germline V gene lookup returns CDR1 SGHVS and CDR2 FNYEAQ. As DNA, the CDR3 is TGTGCCAGCAGCTTAGTCACTGCAACTAATGAAAAACTGTTTTTT. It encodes CASSLVTATNEKLFF.

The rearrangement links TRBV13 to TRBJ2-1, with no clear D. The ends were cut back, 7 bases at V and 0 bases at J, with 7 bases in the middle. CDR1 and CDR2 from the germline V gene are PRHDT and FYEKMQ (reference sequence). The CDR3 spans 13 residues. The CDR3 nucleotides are TGTGCCAGCAAGGAGATCTCCTACAATGAGCAGTTCTTC. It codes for CASKEISYNEQFF.

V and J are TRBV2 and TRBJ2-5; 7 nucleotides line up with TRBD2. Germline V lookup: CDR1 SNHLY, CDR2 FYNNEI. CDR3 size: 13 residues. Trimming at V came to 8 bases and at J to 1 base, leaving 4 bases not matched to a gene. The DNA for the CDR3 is TGTGCCAGCGGGAGGGACTCCCAAGAGACCCAGTACTTC. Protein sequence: CASGRDSQETQYF.

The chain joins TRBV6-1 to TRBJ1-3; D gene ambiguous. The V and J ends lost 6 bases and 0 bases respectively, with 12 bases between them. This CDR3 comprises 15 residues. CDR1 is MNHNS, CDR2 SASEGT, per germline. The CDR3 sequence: CASSFSGSSGNTIYF. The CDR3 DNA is TGTGCCAGCAGCTTCTCAGGTAGCTCTGGAAACACCATATATTTT.

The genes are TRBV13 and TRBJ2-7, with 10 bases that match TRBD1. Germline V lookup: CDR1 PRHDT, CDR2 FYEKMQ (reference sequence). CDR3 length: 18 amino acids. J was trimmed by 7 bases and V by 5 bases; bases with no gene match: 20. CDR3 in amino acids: CASSQATFDRGRLNEQYF. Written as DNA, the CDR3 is TGTGCCAGCAGCCAAGCCACATTCGACAGGGGGCGCCTTAATGAGCAGTACTTC.

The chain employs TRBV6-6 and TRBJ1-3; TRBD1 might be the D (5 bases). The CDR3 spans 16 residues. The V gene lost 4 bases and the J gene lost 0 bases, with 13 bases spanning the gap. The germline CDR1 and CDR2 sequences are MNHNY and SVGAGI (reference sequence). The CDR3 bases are TGTGCCAGCAGTTCCTCGACAGTCGGCTCTGGAAACACCATATATTTT. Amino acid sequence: CASSSSTVGSGNTIYF.

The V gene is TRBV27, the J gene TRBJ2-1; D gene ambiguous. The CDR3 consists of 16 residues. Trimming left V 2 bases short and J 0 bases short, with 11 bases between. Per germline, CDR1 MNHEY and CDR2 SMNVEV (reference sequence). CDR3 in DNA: TGTGCCAGCAGTTTAGACGTTACTACCTCCTACAATGAGCAGTTCTTC. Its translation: CASSLDVTTSYNEQFF.

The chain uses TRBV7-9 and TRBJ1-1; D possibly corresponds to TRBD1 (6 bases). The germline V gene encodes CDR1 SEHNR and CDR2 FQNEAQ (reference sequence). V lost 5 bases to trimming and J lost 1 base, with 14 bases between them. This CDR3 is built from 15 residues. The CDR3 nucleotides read TGTGCCAGCAGCCCCTGGGGGACAAGGAACACTGAAGCTTTCTTT. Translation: CASSPWGTRNTEAFF.